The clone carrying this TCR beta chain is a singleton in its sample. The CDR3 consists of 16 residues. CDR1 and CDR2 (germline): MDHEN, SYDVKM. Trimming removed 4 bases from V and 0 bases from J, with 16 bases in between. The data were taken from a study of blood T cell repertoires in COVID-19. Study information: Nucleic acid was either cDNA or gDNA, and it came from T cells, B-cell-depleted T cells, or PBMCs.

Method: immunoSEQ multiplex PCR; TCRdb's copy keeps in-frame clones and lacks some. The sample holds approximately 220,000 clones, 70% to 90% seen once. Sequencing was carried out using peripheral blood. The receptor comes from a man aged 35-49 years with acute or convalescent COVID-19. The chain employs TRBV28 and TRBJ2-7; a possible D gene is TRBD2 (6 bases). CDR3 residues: CASSSAGTGSSYEQYF. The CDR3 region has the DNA TGTGCCAGCAGTTCCGCCGGGACTGGGAGCTCCTACGAGCAGTACTTC. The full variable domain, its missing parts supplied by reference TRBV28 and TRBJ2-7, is DVKVTQSSRYLVKRTGEKVFLECVQDMDHENMFWYRQDPGLGLRLIYFSYDVKMKEKGDIPEGYSVSREKKERFSLILESASTNQTSMYLCASSSAGTGSSYEQYFGPGTRLTVT.